The sequence of this TCR beta chain was determined in a study of metastatic and nonmetastatic thyroid tumors. Study background: Across blood and tumor or nodule tissue, repertoires from malignant and benign thyroid patients were compared with one another. Study-wide results and caveats: Reportedly, malignant thyroid tumors had significantly higher TCR beta diversity than benign nodules, in blood and tumor.

Every patient was untreated before thyroid surgery. The authors' processing: A distant-metastasis classifier for papillary thyroid cancer was built using CDR3 differences across clinicopathological groups. TCRdb reprocessed the PCR reads using MiXCR. The V and J calls were determined by TCRdb, not by the authors. The sample contains about 17,000 clones, roughly 15% of which appear only once. Concerning this clone itself: Its cognate antigen is unknown. The conserved closing phenylalanine or tryptophan is absent in this CDR3, likely reflecting a read error.

The CDR3 extends over 15 amino acids. The germline CDR1 and CDR2 sequences are MDHEN and SYDVKM. Material for sequencing was blood. This chain joins TRBV28 and TRBJ1-5, with TRBD1 matching over 7 bases. This TCR came from a male donor with papillary thyroid cancer or a benign thyroid nodule (not recorded which). Some clones in this sample may be carry-over from other donors' samples. This CDR3 reads CVSSPRTGGNQPQHL. CDR3 bases: TGTGTCAGCAGTCCCCGGACAGGCGGCAATCAGCCCCAGCATCTT.